The source of this T cell receptor (beta chain) is a study of beta chain features in type 1 diabetes. Study overall: Sorted cell examination encompassed roughly 98,000,000 cells across all samples.

Staining for CD45RO/CCR7/CD25/CD127/CD95/CD27 allowed sorting of CD4+ naive, central memory, regulatory and stem cell-like memory cells. Expressed TCRB transcripts were sequenced because the isolated RNA had all been reverse transcribed beforehand. Using immunoSEQ multiplex PCR, the repertoire was profiled, and TCRdb retains in-frame clones only, with some absent. The profile shows some 44,000 clones, around 50% of them singletons. This CDR3 comprises 15 residues. Trimming cost V 0 bases and J 4 bases, with 13 bases left between them. Germline CDR1 is LNHNV and CDR2 is YYDKDF (reference sequence). V gene TRBV15 combines with J gene TRBJ2-7; a weak D match, TRBD2 (6 bases). Sequencing used Tregs from blood. The sequence derives from a young woman in good health. The CDR3 spells CATSRDRLGGYEQYF. In nucleotides, the CDR3 is TGTGCCACCAGCAGAGATCGTCTAGGAGGGTACGAGCAGTACTTC.